This TCR beta chain was captured by sequencing in a study of T-cell reconstitution after alpha-beta-depleted transplantation in children. Study-wide results and caveats: Counts and diversity of T cells one year after transplant came mostly from newly produced T cells.

The V and J ends lost 1 base and 1 base, in that order; junction bases with no gene match: 8. Per the germline V gene, CDR1 is ENHRY and CDR2 is SYGVKD. CDR3 length equals 17 residues. This clonotype was picked up many times. As yet, its antigen is unknown. Preparation of the TCRbeta library was carried out with unique molecular identifiers. TCRdb re-analysed the PCR reads in MiXCR, keeping a single row per CDR3 protein. Of fewer than 450,000 distinct CDR3 sequences in the sample, about a sixth are singletons; the top ten hold about 41%. The J gene is TRBJ2-3, the V gene TRBV10-3; TRBD2 matches 7 bases. This specimen was PBMCs, mostly from graft donor cells, taken 360 days after TCRalphabeta/CD19-depleted stem cell transplant. The TCR comes from a male patient between 2 and 15 years old who had a stem cell transplant for acute lymphoblastic leukemia, so the T cells may come from the graft donor. CDR3 nucleotide sequence: TGTGCCATCAGTGAGTGGACTAGGAGTATCGGCACAGATACGCAGTATTTT. Translation: CAISEWTRSIGTDTQYF.